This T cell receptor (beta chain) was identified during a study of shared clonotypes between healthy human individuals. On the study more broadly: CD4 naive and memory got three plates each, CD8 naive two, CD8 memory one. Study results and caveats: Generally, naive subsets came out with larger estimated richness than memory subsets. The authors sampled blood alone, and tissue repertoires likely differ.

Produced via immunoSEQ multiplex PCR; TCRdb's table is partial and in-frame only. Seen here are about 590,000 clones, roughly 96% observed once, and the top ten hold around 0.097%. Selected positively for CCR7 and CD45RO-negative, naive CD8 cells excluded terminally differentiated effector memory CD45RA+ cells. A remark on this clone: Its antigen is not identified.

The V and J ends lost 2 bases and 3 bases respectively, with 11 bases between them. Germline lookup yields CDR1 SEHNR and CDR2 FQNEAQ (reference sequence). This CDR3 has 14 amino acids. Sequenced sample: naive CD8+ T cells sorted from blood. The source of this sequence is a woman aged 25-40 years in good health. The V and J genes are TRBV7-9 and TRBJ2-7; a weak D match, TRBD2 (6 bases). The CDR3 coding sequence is TGTGCCAGCAGCTTATTCGGCGGGAACTACGAGCAGTACTTC. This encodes CASSLFGGNYEQYF.